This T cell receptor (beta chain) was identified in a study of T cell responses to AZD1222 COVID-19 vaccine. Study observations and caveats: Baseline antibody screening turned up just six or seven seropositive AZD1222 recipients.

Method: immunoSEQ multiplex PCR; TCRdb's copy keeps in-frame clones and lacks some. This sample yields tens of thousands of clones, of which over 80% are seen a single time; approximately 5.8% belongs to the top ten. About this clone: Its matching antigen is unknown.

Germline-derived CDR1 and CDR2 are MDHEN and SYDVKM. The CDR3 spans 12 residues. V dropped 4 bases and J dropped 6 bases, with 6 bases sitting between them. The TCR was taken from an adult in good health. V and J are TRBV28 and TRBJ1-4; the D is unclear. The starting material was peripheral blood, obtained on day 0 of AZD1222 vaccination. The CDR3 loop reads CASSWVDEKLFF. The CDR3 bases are TGTGCCAGCAGTTGGGTGGATGAAAAACTGTTTTTT.